The entry that follows covers one T cell receptor beta chain sequence. This sample stems from a study of PD-L1 blockade in urothelial cancer. The table came from immunoSEQ multiplex PCR; TCRdb's copy has only in-frame clones and leaves some out. Of 45,000 to 50,000 clones listed, roughly four fifths were seen once; the top ten hold 1.5% to 2%. The CDR3 sequence is 12 residues long. Trimming removed 10 bases from V and 7 bases from J, with 13 bases in between. The V gene's germline CDR1 is LNHDA and CDR2 SQIVND (reference sequence). Time point reported: pretreatment peripheral blood. The chain couples TRBV19 to TRBJ1-4, with D unresolved. The clonotype originates from a man aged 50 or older with urothelial cancer. The sequenced sample was PBMCs, obtained around atezolizumab (anti-PD-L1) treatment. The CDR3 nucleotides read TGTGCCACCCGGGTCAGTGGTGAAAAACTGTTTTTT. Translation gives CATRVSGEKLFF.